The clone carrying this TCR beta chain was seen only a few times. Its specificity is not known. This sample stems from a study of beta chain features in type 1 diabetes. Study-wide results and caveats: Patients and controls would share equally any PCR tilt toward shorter templates.

Trimming left V 5 bases short and J 5 bases short, with 5 bases between. Germline assignment: CDR1 MNHNY and CDR2 SVGAGI (reference sequence). The CDR3 consists of 11 residues. What was sequenced were expressed TCRB transcripts, since all of the isolated RNA had been reverse transcribed. The protocol was immunoSEQ multiplex PCR, while the TCRdb copy is restricted to in-frame clones and leaves out a portion. The top ten hold roughly 0.016% of the sample, which has about 330,000 clones, more than 9.5% seen once. The TCR sequence derives from a woman in her twenties or thirties in good health. The rearrangement links TRBV6-6 to TRBJ2-3; D is possibly TRBD1 (5 bases). Sequencing was done on a sample of naive CD4+ T cells from blood. The CDR3 here is CASSQGDTQYF. Here the CDR3 DNA reads TGTGCCAGCAGTCAGGGAGATACGCAGTATTTT.